These T cell receptor beta chains were read from a single sample in a study of spatial heterogeneity in lung cancer. TCRdb recomputed calls from the 5' RACE reads with MiXCR, one row per CDR3 protein. There are 65,000 to 85,000 distinct CDR3 sequences in the sample; around 21% occur only once, and 6.2% lies in the top ten. The sequencing used PBMCs, collected at surgery. The source of these receptors is a male donor with early-stage non-small cell lung cancer. CDR3s include the opening cysteine and the closing phenylalanine or tryptophan. D genes are given only for firm matches. A clone size is listed for some rows: how often the clone was seen (once, few, many), or a class if it is expanded.

TGTGCCAGCAGTGAATCAGGGTATAATTCACCCCTCCACTTT CASSESGYNSPLHF TRBJ1-6 few . TRBV6-1
TGTGCCAGCAGGAGCGGGAACACTCTTACGATGGAGCAGTACTTC CASRSGNTLTMEQYF TRBJ2-7 . TRBD2 TRBV3-1
TGTGCCAGCAGCAAAGTCGTTCGGGGCCCAGATACGCAGTATTTT CASSKVVRGPDTQYF TRBJ2-3 few . TRBV21-1
TGCAGTGCGCGCCCCTGGACAGGGGGGAGCACCGGGGAGCTGTTTTTT CSARPWTGGSTGELFF TRBJ2-2 few TRBD1 TRBV20-1
TGTGCCAGCAGCCTGCAAGTCGGACAGGGGGGTCAGCCCCAGCATTTT CASSLQVGQGGQPQHF TRBJ1-5 . TRBD1 TRBV28
TGTGCCAGCAGCACCCGACAGGGGGTCGGGCAGCCCCAGCATTTT CASSTRQGVGQPQHF TRBJ1-5 . TRBD1 TRBV7-2
TGTGCCAGCAGGAGGGGTCCCTACGAGCAGTACTTC CASRRGPYEQYF TRBJ2-7 . . TRBV2
TGTGCCAGCAGTTTATTGGGCGGGGCTTTCTTT CASSLLGGAFF TRBJ1-1 . . TRBV28
TGCGCCACGCGACACTCAGCGGGCCGCACAGATACGCAGTATTTT CATRHSAGRTDTQYF TRBJ2-3 . . TRBV10-2
TGTGCCAGCAGCCAAGATCGACCGCACACTGAAGCTTTCTTT CASSQDRPHTEAFF TRBJ1-1 few . TRBV4-2
TGTGCCAGCAGCCCGGGTCTTAACTACGAGCAGTACTTC CASSPGLNYEQYF TRBJ2-7 . . TRBV7-6
TGCAGCGTTGAAGTAGGGGGAGGAACTGAAGCTTTCTTT CSVEVGGGTEAFF TRBJ1-1 many . TRBV29-1
TGTGCCAGCAGCTCAAAGGACAGGCCCTACGAGCAGTACTTC CASSSKDRPYEQYF TRBJ2-7 few TRBD1 TRBV5-4
TGTGCCAGCAGCGTAGGATCCACTGGAAACACCATATATTTT CASSVGSTGNTIYF TRBJ1-3 . . TRBV9
TGCGCCAGCAGCGAAGGACTAGTGGGACGGTTAGATACGCAGTATTTT CASSEGLVGRLDTQYF TRBJ2-3 few TRBD2 TRBV5-1
TGTGCCAGCAGCCCCGGGACTGAGACAGATACGCAGTATTTT CASSPGTETDTQYF TRBJ2-3 . . TRBV7-9
TGTGCCAGCAGTTTTAGCGGGGGCCTTAGCACAGATACGCAGTATTTT CASSFSGGLSTDTQYF TRBJ2-3 few TRBD2 TRBV27
TGTGCCAGTAGTATACCGGGACAGGGAAACATTCAGTACTTC CASSIPGQGNIQYF TRBJ2-4 few TRBD1 TRBV19
TGCGCCAGCAGCGCAACCGGGACCACCTACGAGCAGTACTTC CASSATGTTYEQYF TRBJ2-7 few . TRBV5-1
TGCGCCAGCAGCCAAGGGACAGGGTCTACCGAGCAGTACTTC CASSQGTGSTEQYF TRBJ2-7 . TRBD1 TRBV5-1
TGCAGCGTTGGCAACCTGGGGGCAGGGGTAAACTATGGCTACACCTTC CSVGNLGAGVNYGYTF TRBJ1-2 . . TRBV29-1
TGCGCCAGCAGCCCCTCGGCTCAGCGGGGTGGCTACACCTTC CASSPSAQRGGYTF TRBJ1-2 . . TRBV4-1
TGTGCCAGCAGCGTAGCTTCTTCGGGGCGCTCCTACAATGAGCAGTTCTTC CASSVASSGRSYNEQFF TRBJ2-1 . . TRBV9
TGCGCCAGCAGCTCCGCCCCGGGACTAGGGCGACAAGAGACCCAGTACTTC CASSSAPGLGRQETQYF TRBJ2-5 . TRBD2 TRBV5-1
TGTGCCAGCTCACCACAATCTCCAGGGGTGGGCAGCACAGATACGCAGTATTTT CASSPQSPGVGSTDTQYF TRBJ2-3 . . TRBV18
TGTGCCACCAGCGCTCGACGGGACCGCCAGTCCTACGAGCAGTACTTC CATSARRDRQSYEQYF TRBJ2-7 many . TRBV15
TGCAGCGTTGCGTCTCTGACAGCAGATCCTAACTATGGCTACACCTTC CSVASLTADPNYGYTF TRBJ1-2 . . TRBV29-1
TGTGCCACCAGCCCAGGGACACTAACTAATGAAAAACTGTTTTTT CATSPGTLTNEKLFF TRBJ1-4 few . TRBV24-1
TGTGCCAGCAGTTTATCGGGCGATACGCAGTATTTT CASSLSGDTQYF TRBJ2-3 many . TRBV27
TGTGCCAGCCGACATAACAACCAAGCCGAAGCTTTCTTT CASRHNNQAEAFF TRBJ1-1 large . TRBV7-9
TGTGCCAGCTCACCCCCGGGTTCCTACGAGCAGTACTTC CASSPPGSYEQYF TRBJ2-7 many . TRBV18
TGCAGCGTTGAATGGGCGGACGGACAGCCCCAGCATTTT CSVEWADGQPQHF TRBJ1-5 few . TRBV29-1
TGTGCCAGCAGTAAGACTAGCGGGGGAGAGCAGTTCTTC CASSKTSGGEQFF TRBJ2-1 . TRBD2 TRBV12-3/TRBV12-4
TGTGCCAGCAGCCTGGGGGACATTAGCACTGAAGCTTTCTTT CASSLGDISTEAFF TRBJ1-1 few . TRBV28
TGTGCCAGCAGCTCAGGACAGGGCGGCTCTGGAAACACCATATATTTT CASSSGQGGSGNTIYF TRBJ1-3 few TRBD1 TRBV11-2
TGCAGTGCTACCGGACAGTTCTCCACCCGGGGGGGACTCCTCCAAGCGGAGACCCAGTACTTC CSATGQFSTRGGLLQAETQYF TRBJ2-5 many TRBD2 TRBV20-1
TGTGCCAGCAGCTTAAGACTCTCAGGGGAGACCCAGTACTTC CASSLRLSGETQYF TRBJ2-5 . . TRBV7-2
TGTGCCAGCAGCTTGAAACAGAGCAATCAGCCCCAGCATTTT CASSLKQSNQPQHF TRBJ1-5 few . TRBV5-6
TGTGCCAGCAGTTATTTTTTGTCCGGCGCCAAAAACATTCAGTACTTC CASSYFLSGAKNIQYF TRBJ2-4 . . TRBV6-2/TRBV6-3
TGCGCCAGCAGCTGGCAGGGGACTAGCCTGTTGGGTGAGCAGTACTTC CASSWQGTSLLGEQYF TRBJ2-7 . TRBD2 TRBV5-1
TGCGCCAGCAGCGGGGGCATCACCCAGTACTTC CASSGGITQYF TRBJ2-5 . . TRBV5-1
TGCGCCAGCAGCTTGGACACTTACAATGAGCAGTTCTTC CASSLDTYNEQFF TRBJ2-1 . . TRBV5-1
TGTGCCAGCTCGCCAGGGGAAGGCAATGAGCAGTTCTTC CASSPGEGNEQFF TRBJ2-1 . . TRBV18
TGCAGTGCTAGAGATTCCAGTACAGATACGCAGTATTTT CSARDSSTDTQYF TRBJ2-3 . . TRBV20-1
TGTGCCAGCAGTGATGGCCCTGGACAGGTTGGAGGAGCTTTCTTT CASSDGPGQVGGAFF TRBJ1-1 many TRBD1 TRBV6-1
TGTGCCAGCAGGCGAAGGGACATTAATCAGCCCCAGCATTTT CASRRRDINQPQHF TRBJ1-5 many . TRBV12-3/TRBV12-4